These T cell receptor beta chains were read from a single sample in a study of cytomegalovirus exposure and HLA in healthy donors. Sequenced by immunoSEQ multiplex PCR; TCRdb stores in-frame clones only, minus some. Counted here are around 200,000 clones, roughly 80% occurring once; the ten biggest clones make up 3.8%. Sequencing was carried out using PBMCs. The source of these receptors is a man between 50 and 59 years old in good health and CMV-seronegative. Both conserved end residues are part of each CDR3. The D gene is left open where the match is weak. Size values are once, few and many counts, or a class for expanded clones, and some rows have none.

J,D,size,V,CDR3,DNA
TRBJ1-5,-,-,TRBV7-2,CASSLGGDQPQHF,TGTGCCAGCAGCCTCGGAGGTGATCAGCCCCAGCATTTT
TRBJ2-3,-,-,TRBV9,CASGRTGTDTQYF,TGTGCCAGCGGGAGGACCGGCACAGATACGCAGTATTTT
TRBJ1-1,TRBD1,once,TRBV7-3,CASSLSRDRGRGNTEAFF,TGTGCCAGCAGCTTAAGCCGGGACAGGGGACGAGGGAACACTGAAGCTTTCTTT
TRBJ1-5,-,-,TRBV23-1,CASSTVLRGQPQHF,TGCGCCAGCAGTACGGTCCTACGGGGACAGCCCCAGCATTTT
TRBJ2-3,-,-,TRBV6-5,CASSYYRSGDTQYF,TGTGCCAGCAGTTACTACCGATCAGGCGATACGCAGTATTTT
TRBJ2-5,TRBD2,-,TRBV19,CASSLGLAVQETQYF,TGTGCCAGTAGCTTGGGACTAGCGGTACAAGAGACCCAGTACTTC
TRBJ1-1,TRBD1,-,TRBV13,CASSSRTGRTEAFF,TGTGCCAGCAGCTCCAGGACAGGGAGGACTGAAGCTTTCTTT
TRBJ2-1,TRBD2,-,TRBV29-1,CSVETAGGGYEQFF,TGCAGCGTTGAGACAGCGGGGGGGGGATATGAGCAGTTCTTC
TRBJ2-7,TRBD2,-,TRBV27,CASSPLQVTSGDGTYEQYF,TGTGCCAGCAGTCCTCTACAGGTTACTAGCGGGGATGGAACCTACGAGCAGTACTTC
TRBJ2-7,-,-,TRBV5-1,CASSAQGYEQYF,TGCGCCAGCAGCGCCCAGGGGTACGAGCAGTACTTC
TRBJ1-5,-,-,TRBV5-5,CASSLYSPDIYSNQPQHF,TGTGCCAGCAGCTTATACTCCCCTGACATATATAGCAATCAGCCCCAGCATTTT
TRBJ2-1,-,-,TRBV5-1,CASRKAGPSYNEQFF,TGCGCCAGCCGGAAAGCGGGCCCCTCCTACAATGAGCAGTTCTTC
TRBJ2-1,-,-,TRBV2,CASSEVLTAAYNEQFF,TGTGCCAGCAGTGAAGTCCTGACAGCCGCCTACAATGAGCAGTTCTTC
TRBJ1-2,-,-,TRBV6-5,CASSYRQQFYGYTF,TGTGCCAGCAGTTATCGACAGCAGTTCTATGGCTACACCTTC
TRBJ2-2,TRBD2,-,TRBV9,CASSVDPFGGTGELFF,TGTGCCAGCAGCGTAGACCCCTTCGGGGGGACCGGGGAGCTGTTTTTT
TRBJ1-2,-,-,TRBV27,CASSLSFFGGGYTF,TGTGCCAGCAGTTTATCCTTCTTTGGGGGGGGCTACACCTTC
TRBJ2-7,TRBD1,-,TRBV4-3,CASSTRQGHYEQYF,TGCGCCAGCAGCACCCGACAGGGCCACTACGAGCAGTACTTC
TRBJ1-2,-,-,TRBV27,CASSTYGGPDYGYTF,TGTGCCAGCAGTACCTACGGGGGTCCTGACTATGGCTACACCTTC
TRBJ1-2,-,few,TRBV14,CASSPNGGYGYTF,TGTGCCAGCAGTCCTAACGGGGGGTATGGCTACACCTTC
TRBJ1-1,TRBD1,-,TRBV7-8,CASSPDRADTEAFF,TGTGCCAGCAGCCCCGACAGGGCGGACACTGAAGCTTTCTTT
TRBJ2-7,-,-,TRBV11-2,CASSLGAYEQYF,TGTGCCAGCAGCTTGGGCGCCTACGAGCAGTACTTC
TRBJ2-1,-,-,TRBV7-6,CASSPRLTSNEQFF,TGTGCCAGCAGCCCCAGGTTAACGTCGAATGAGCAGTTCTTC
TRBJ2-1,TRBD1,once,TRBV7-3,CASSLTAGTGLGGEQFF,TGTGCCAGCAGCTTAACCGCCGGGACAGGGCTTGGAGGTGAGCAGTTCTTC
TRBJ1-2,-,-,TRBV7-9,CASSLAWGDNYGYTF,TGTGCCAGCAGCTTAGCTTGGGGCGACAACTATGGCTACACCTTC
TRBJ2-1,TRBD1,few,TRBV19,CASSKGGAWVYEQFF,TGTGCCAGTAGTAAAGGGGGCGCATGGGTTTATGAGCAGTTCTTC
TRBJ2-6,TRBD2,-,TRBV7-9,CASSLREVFSGANVLTF,TGTGCCAGCAGCCTCCGGGAGGTATTCTCTGGGGCCAACGTCCTGACTTTC
TRBJ2-7,-,once,TRBV5-1,CASSQWGRASEQYF,TGCGCCAGCAGCCAATGGGGCAGGGCGAGCGAGCAGTACTTC
TRBJ1-2,TRBD1,-,TRBV10-3,CAISEGGEGYTF,TGTGCCATCAGTGAAGGGGGCGAGGGCTACACCTTC
TRBJ1-1,-,-,TRBV28,CASSPLQIATEAFF,TGTGCCAGCAGTCCTCTTCAGATAGCGACTGAAGCTTTCTTT
TRBJ1-5,TRBD1,-,TRBV7-2,CASSLGQGSNQPQHF,TGTGCCAGCAGCTTGGGACAGGGTAGCAATCAGCCCCAGCATTTT
TRBJ1-1,TRBD1,-,TRBV5-1,CASSFTGAKLGNTEAFF,TGCGCCAGCAGCTTTACAGGGGCGAAATTGGGTAACACTGAAGCTTTCTTT
TRBJ2-1,TRBD2,-,TRBV7-8,CAVLAGTSLEQFF,TGTGCCGTCCTAGCGGGGACAAGTCTTGAGCAGTTCTTC
TRBJ1-2,-,-,TRBV4-3,CASSQGISAMVYGYTF,TGCGCCAGCAGCCAAGGAATTTCAGCGATGGTCTATGGCTACACCTTC
TRBJ1-5,TRBD1,-,TRBV11-2,CASSSGQGGINQPQHF,TGTGCCAGCAGCTCCGGACAGGGAGGGATCAATCAGCCCCAGCATTTT
TRBJ2-1,-,-,TRBV5-6,CASSLKLGAHEQFF,TGTGCCAGCAGCCTAAAATTGGGGGCCCATGAGCAGTTCTTC
TRBJ2-3,TRBD1,-,TRBV29-1,CSIQGAGDTQYF,TGCAGTATACAGGGGGCGGGAGATACGCAGTATTTT
TRBJ1-2,TRBD1,few,TRBV6-4,CASSDSPGGDSGYTF,TGTGCCAGCAGTGACTCACCAGGGGGCGATAGTGGCTACACCTTC
TRBJ2-1,TRBD1,-,TRBV9,CASSVGTGERGEQFF,TGTGCCAGCAGCGTCGGGACAGGGGAGCGTGGTGAGCAGTTCTTC
TRBJ1-2,-,-,TRBV18,CASSPRQAIYGYTF,TGTGCCAGCTCACCACGACAGGCCATCTATGGCTACACCTTC
TRBJ1-1,-,-,TRBV6-1,CASSSNTEAFF,TGTGCCAGCAGTTCTAACACTGAAGCTTTCTTT
TRBJ2-7,-,-,TRBV7-9,CASSHRGQSYEQYF,TGTGCCAGCAGCCATCGCGGACAATCCTACGAGCAGTACTTC
TRBJ2-3,TRBD2,-,TRBV5-1,CASSLELAGITDTQYF,TGCGCCAGCAGCTTGGAGCTAGCGGGAATAACAGATACGCAGTATTTT
TRBJ2-3,TRBD2,-,TRBV7-8,CASSPTSGGSTDTQYF,TGTGCCAGCAGCCCTACTAGCGGGGGGAGCACAGATACGCAGTATTTT
TRBJ2-7,TRBD1,-,TRBV2,CASSVEQGSYEQYF,TGTGCCAGCAGTGTCGAACAGGGGAGCTACGAGCAGTACTTC
TRBJ2-7,TRBD1,-,TRBV12-5,CASGTGGVLGSYEQYF,TGTGCTAGTGGGACAGGGGGAGTGCTGGGCTCCTACGAGCAGTACTTC
TRBJ1-5,-,-,TRBV4-2,CASSQDEDQPQHF,TGTGCCAGCAGCCAAGATGAGGATCAGCCCCAGCATTTT
TRBJ1-1,-,-,TRBV7-9,CSSTRTAGENTEAFF,TGTTCCAGCACCAGGACGGCAGGGGAGAACACTGAAGCTTTCTTT
TRBJ2-2,-,-,TRBV6-5,CASSYEGGTGELFF,TGTGCCAGCAGTTACGAGGGTGGCACCGGGGAGCTGTTTTTT
TRBJ1-6,-,-,TRBV6-5,CASKNDRDFNSPLHF,TGTGCCAGCAAAAACGACCGGGACTTTAATTCACCCCTCCACTTT
TRBJ2-3,-,-,TRBV4-1,CASSQDYIIFGGTTDTQYF,TGCGCCAGCAGCCAAGATTACATTATTTTCGGGGGTACCACAGATACGCAGTATTTT
TRBJ1-2,-,once,TRBV5-8,CASSFRHSPPGYTF,TGTGCCAGCAGCTTTCGTCACAGCCCCCCGGGCTACACCTTC
TRBJ1-6,-,-,TRBV21-1,CATSQYSYNSPLHF,TGTGCCACCTCACAGTACTCCTATAATTCACCCCTCCACTTT
TRBJ1-2,TRBD1,-,TRBV11-2,CASSPIRDRVRGYTF,TGTGCCAGCAGCCCTATCCGGGACAGGGTTAGAGGCTACACCTTC
TRBJ1-2,-,-,TRBV9,CASSVVAGRGYGYTF,TGTGCCAGCAGCGTTGTCGCGGGGCGCGGCTATGGCTACACCTTC
TRBJ1-4,-,-,TRBV6-6,CASSYSPGVTNEKLFF,TGTGCCAGCAGTTATTCCCCCGGGGTGACTAATGAAAAACTGTTTTTT